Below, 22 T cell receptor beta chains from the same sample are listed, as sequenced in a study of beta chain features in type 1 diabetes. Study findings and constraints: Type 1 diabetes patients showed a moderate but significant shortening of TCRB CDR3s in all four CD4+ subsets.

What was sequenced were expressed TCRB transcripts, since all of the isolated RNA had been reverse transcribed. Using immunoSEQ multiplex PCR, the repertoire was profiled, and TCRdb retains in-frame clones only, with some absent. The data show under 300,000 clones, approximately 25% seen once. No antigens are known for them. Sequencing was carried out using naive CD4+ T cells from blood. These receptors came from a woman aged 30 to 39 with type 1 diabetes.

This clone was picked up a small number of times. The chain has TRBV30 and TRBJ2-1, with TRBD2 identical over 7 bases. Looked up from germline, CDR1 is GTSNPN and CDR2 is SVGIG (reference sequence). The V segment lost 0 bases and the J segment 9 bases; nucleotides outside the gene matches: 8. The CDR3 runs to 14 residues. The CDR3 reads CAWSVFTSVGEQFF. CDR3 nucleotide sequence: TGTGCCTGGAGTGTTTTTACTAGCGTTGGTGAGCAGTTCTTC.

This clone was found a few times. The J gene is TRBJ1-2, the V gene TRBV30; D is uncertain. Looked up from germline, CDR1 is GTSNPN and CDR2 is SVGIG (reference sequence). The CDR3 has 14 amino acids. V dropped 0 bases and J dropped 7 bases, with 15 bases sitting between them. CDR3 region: CAWSVLRSFAGYTF. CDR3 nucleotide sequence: TGTGCCTGGAGTGTACTGAGGTCATTCGCTGGCTACACCTTC.

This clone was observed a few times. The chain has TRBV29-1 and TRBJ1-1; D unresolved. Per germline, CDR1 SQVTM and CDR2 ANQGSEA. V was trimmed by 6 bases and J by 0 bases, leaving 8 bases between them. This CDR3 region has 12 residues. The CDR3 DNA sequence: TGCAGCGTCGCGTACTTGAACACTGAAGCTTTCTTT. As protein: CSVAYLNTEAFF.

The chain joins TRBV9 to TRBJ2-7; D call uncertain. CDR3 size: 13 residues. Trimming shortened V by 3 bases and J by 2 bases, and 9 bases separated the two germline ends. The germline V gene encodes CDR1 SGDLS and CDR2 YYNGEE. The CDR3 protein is CASSGGSTYEQYF. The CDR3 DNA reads TGTGCCAGCAGCGGCGGTTCAACCTACGAGCAGTACTTC.

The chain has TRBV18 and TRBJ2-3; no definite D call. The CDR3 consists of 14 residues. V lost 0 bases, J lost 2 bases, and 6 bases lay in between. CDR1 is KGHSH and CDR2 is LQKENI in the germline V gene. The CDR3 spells CASSPPEFTDTQYF. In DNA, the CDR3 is TGTGCCAGCTCACCACCGGAGTTCACAGATACGCAGTATTTT.

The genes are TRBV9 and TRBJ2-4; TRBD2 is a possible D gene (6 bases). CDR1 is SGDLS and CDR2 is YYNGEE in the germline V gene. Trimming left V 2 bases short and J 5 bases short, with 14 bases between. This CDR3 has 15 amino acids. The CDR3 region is CASSVTYGSENIQYF. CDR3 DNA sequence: TGTGCCAGCAGCGTGACTTACGGGAGCGAAAACATTCAGTACTTC.

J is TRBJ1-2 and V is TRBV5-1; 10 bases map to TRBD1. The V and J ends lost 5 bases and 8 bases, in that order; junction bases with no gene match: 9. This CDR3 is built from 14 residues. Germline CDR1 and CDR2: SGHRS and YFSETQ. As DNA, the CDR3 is TGCGCCAGCAGTACACCGGGACAGGGGTTCGGCTACACCTTC. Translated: CASSTPGQGFGYTF.

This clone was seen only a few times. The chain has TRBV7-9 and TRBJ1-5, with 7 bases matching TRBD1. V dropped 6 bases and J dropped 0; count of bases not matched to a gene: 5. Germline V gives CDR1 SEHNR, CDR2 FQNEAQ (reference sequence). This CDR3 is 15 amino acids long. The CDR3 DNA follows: TGTGCCAGCAGTCCACAGGGGAATAGCAATCAGCCCCAGCATTTT. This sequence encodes CASSPQGNSNQPQHF. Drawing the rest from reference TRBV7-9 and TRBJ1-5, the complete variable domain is DTGVSQNPRHKITKRGQNVTFRCDPISEHNRLYWYRQTLGQGPEFLTYFQNEAQLEKSRLLSDRFSAERPKGSFSTLEIQRTEQGDSAMYLCASSPQGNSNQPQHFGDGTRLSIL.

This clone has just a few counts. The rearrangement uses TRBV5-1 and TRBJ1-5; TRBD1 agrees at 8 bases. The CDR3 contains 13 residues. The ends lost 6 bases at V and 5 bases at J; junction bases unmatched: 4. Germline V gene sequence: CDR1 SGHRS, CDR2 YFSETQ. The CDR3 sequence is CASKQGVDQPQHF. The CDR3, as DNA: TGCGCCAGCAAACAGGGGGTAGATCAGCCCCAGCATTTT.

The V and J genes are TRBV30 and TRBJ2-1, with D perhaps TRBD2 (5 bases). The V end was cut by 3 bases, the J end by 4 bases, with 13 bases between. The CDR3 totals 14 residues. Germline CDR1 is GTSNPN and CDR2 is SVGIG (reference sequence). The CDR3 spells CAWRPSGFYNEQFF. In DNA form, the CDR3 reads TGTGCCTGGAGACCGAGCGGCTTTTACAATGAGCAGTTCTTC.

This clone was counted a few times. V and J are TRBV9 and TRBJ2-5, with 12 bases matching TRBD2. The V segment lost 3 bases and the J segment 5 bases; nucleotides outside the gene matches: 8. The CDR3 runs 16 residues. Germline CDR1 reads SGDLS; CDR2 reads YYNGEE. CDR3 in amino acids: CASSALTSGSWETQYF. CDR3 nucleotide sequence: TGTGCCAGCAGCGCTCTGACTAGCGGGAGTTGGGAGACCCAGTACTTC.

The CDR3 nucleotides are TGCGCCAGCAGCTCCTTAGACGGGAGAGTAGATGAGCAGTTCTTC. Its translation is CASSSLDGRVDEQFF. The chain links TRBV5-1 to TRBJ2-1; tentatively, D is TRBD2 (6 bases). V lost 3 bases and J 8 bases, leaving 18 bases between the germline ends. CDR3 size: 15 residues. Germline assignment: CDR1 SGHRS and CDR2 YFSETQ.

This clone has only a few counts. For the CDR3, the DNA is TGTGCCTGGAGTGCAGGGATTGGAGACATTCAGTACTTC. This gives the protein CAWSAGIGDIQYF. This sequence joins TRBV30 and TRBJ2-4; TRBD1 is a possible D gene (5 bases). Germline CDR1 GTSNPN, CDR2 SVGIG (reference sequence). Deletions cut 1 base from V and 8 bases from J, with 12 bases between. The CDR3 is 13 amino acids. The variable domain in full, completed from reference TRBV30 and TRBJ2-4, reads SQTIHQWPATLVQPVGSPLSLECTVEGTSNPNLYWYRQAAGRGLQLLFYSVGIGQISSEVPQNLSASRPQDRQFILSSKKLLLSDSGFYLCAWSAGIGDIQYFGAGTRLSVL.

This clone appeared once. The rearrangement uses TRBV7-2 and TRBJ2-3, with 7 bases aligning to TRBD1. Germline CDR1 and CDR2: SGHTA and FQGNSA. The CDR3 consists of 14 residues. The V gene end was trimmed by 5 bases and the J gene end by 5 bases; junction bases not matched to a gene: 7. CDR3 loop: CASSLRRGIDTQYF. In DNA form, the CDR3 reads TGTGCCAGCAGCCTCCGCAGGGGGATAGATACGCAGTATTTT. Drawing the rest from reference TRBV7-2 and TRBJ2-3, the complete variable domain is GAGVSQSPSNKVTEKGKDVELRCDPISGHTALYWYRQSLGQGLEFLIYFQGNSAPDKSGLPSDRFSAERTGGSVSTLTIQRTQQEDSAVYLCASSLRRGIDTQYFGPGTRLTVL.

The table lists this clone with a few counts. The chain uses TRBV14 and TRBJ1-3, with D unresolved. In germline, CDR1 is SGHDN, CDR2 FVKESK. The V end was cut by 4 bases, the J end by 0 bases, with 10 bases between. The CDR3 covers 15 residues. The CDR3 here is CASSPDGSSGNTIYF. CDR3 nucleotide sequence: TGTGCCAGCAGCCCAGACGGGAGCTCTGGAAACACCATATATTTT.

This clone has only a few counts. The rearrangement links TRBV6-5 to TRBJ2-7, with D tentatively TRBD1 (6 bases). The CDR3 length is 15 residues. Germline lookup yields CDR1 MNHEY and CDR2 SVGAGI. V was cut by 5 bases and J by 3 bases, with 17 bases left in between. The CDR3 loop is CASSREPGVHYEQYF. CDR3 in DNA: TGTGCCAGCAGTAGGGAGCCAGGGGTTCACTACGAGCAGTACTTC.

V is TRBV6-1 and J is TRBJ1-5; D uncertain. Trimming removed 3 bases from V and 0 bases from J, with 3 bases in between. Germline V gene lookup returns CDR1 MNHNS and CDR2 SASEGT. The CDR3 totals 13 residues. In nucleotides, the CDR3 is TGTGCCAGCAGTGAGTATAGCAATCAGCCCCAGCATTTT. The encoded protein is CASSEYSNQPQHF.

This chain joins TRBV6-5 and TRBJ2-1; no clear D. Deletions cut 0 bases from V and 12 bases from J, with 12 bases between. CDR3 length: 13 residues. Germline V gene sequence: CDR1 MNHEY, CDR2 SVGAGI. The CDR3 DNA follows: TGTGCCAGCAGTTACTCGCGACTTTCACTGCAGTTCTTC. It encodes CASSYSRLSLQFF.

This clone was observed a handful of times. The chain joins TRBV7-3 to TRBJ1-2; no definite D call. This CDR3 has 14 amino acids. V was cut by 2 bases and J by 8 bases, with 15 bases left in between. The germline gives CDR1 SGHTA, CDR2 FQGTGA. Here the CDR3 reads CASSLSPAGEGYTF. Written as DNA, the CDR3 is TGTGCCAGCAGCTTATCGCCGGCCGGGGAAGGCTACACCTTC.

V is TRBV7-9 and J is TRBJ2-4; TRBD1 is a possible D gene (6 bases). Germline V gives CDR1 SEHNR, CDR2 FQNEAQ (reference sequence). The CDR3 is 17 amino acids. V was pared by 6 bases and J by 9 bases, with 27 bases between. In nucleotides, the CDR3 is TGTGCCAGCAGTCGACCCCACCGGGACAAAATTAAACCCATTCAGTACTTC. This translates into CASSRPHRDKIKPIQYF.

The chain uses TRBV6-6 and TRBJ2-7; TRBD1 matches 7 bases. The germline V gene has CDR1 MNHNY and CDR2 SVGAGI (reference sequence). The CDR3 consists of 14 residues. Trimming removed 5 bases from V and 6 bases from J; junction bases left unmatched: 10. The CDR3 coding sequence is TGTGCCAGCAGTCCAGAAATGACAGGGCTCGAGCAGTACTTC. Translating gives CASSPEMTGLEQYF.

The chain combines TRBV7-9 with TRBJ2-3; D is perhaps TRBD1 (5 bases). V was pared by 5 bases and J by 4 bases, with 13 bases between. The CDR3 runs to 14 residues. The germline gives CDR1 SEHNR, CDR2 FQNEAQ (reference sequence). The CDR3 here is CASSPGQPADTQYF. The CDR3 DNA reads TGTGCCAGCAGCCCCGGACAACCGGCAGATACGCAGTATTTT.